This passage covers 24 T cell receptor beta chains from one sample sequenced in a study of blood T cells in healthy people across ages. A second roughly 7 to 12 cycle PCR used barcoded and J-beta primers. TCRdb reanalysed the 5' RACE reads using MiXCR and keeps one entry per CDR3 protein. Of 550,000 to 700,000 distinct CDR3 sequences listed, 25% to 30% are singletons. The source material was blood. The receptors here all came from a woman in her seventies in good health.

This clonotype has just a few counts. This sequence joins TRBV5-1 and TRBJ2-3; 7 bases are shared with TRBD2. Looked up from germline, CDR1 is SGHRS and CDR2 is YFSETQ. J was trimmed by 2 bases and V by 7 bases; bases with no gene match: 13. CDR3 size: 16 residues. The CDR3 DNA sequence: TGCGCCAGCTGGGATGGCGCGGGGGAGAACACAGATACGCAGTATTTT. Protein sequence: CASWDGAGENTDTQYF.

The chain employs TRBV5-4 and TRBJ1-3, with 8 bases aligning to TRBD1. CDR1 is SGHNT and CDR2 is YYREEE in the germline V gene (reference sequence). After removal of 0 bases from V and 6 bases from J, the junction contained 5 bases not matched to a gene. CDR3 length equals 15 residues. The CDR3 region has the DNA TGTGCCAGCAGCTTGGACAGGGGGAGAGAAAACACCATATATTTT. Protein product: CASSLDRGRENTIYF.

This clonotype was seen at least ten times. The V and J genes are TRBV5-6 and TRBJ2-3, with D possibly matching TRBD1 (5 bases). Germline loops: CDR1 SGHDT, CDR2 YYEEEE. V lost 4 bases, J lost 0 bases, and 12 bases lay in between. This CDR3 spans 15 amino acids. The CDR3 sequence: CASSPLAGSTDTQYF. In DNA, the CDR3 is TGTGCCAGCAGCCCGCTCGCAGGGAGCACAGATACGCAGTATTTT.

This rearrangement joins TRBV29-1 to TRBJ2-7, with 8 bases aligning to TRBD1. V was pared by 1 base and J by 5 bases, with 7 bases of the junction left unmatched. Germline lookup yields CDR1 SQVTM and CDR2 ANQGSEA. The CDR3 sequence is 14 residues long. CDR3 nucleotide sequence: TGCAGCGTTGAAGGGTCAGGGGGCTGGCACGAGCAGTACTTC. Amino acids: CSVEGSGGWHEQYF.

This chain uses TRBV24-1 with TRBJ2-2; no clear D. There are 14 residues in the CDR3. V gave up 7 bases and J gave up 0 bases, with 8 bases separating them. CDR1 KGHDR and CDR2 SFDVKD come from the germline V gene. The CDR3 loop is CATRDVTNTGELFF. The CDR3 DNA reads TGTGCCACCAGGGACGTCACGAACACCGGGGAGCTGTTTTTT.

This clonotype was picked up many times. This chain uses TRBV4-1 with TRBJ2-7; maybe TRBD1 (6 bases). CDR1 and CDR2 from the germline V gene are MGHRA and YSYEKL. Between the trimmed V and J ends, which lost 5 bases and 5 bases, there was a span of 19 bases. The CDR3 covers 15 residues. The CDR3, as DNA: TGCGCCAGCAGCAACGGCGGGCAGGGGACCCACGAGCAGTACTTC. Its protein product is CASSNGGQGTHEQYF.

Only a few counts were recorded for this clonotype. The CDR3 DNA is TGTGCCAGCAGCGGGGCGCGGGCGGCGGGAGAGACCCAGTACTTC. It yields the protein CASSGARAAGETQYF. This chain uses TRBV6-1 with TRBJ2-5; D may be TRBD1 or TRBD2 (5 bases each). The CDR3 has 15 residues. V was pared by 6 bases and J by 4 bases, with 18 bases between. CDR1 and CDR2 (germline): MNHNS, SASEGT.

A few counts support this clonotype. For the CDR3, the DNA is TGCAGCGTTGAAGAGGCTGCACAAGAGACCCAGTACTTC. Amino acid sequence: CSVEEAAQETQYF. V is TRBV29-1 and J is TRBJ2-5; no definite D call. The V gene lost 0 bases and the J gene lost 2 bases, with 7 bases spanning the gap. CDR1 SQVTM and CDR2 ANQGSEA come from the germline V gene. There are 13 residues in the CDR3.

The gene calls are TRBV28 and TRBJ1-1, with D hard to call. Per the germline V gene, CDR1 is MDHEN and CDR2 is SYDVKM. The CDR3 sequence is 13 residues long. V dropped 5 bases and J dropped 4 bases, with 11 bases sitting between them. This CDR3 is CASSIQVLTEAFF. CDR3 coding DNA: TGTGCCAGCAGTATTCAGGTACTCACTGAAGCTTTCTTT.

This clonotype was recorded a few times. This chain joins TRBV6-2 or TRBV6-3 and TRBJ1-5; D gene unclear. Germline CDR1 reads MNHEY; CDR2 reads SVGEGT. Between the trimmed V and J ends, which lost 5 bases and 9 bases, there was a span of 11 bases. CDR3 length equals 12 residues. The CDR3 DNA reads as TGTGCCAGCAGTGAGGACCCTCGGCCCCAGCATTTT. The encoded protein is CASSEDPRPQHF.

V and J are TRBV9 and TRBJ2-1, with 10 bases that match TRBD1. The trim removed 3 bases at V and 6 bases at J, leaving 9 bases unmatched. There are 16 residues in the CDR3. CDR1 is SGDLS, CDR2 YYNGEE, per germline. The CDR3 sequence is CASSEHPGQGSNEQFF. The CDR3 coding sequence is TGTGCCAGCAGCGAGCATCCGGGACAGGGGAGCAATGAGCAGTTCTTC.

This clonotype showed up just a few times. CDR3 protein: CASSSSGVYQETQYF. CDR3 sequence (DNA): TGCGCCAGCAGCAGTTCAGGGGTGTACCAAGAGACCCAGTACTTC. The chain couples TRBV5-1 to TRBJ2-5; D perhaps matches TRBD1 (6 bases). Trimming took off 4 bases at V and 0 bases at J, with 13 bases between the two ends. Germline V gene lookup returns CDR1 SGHRS and CDR2 YFSETQ. CDR3 length: 15 amino acids.

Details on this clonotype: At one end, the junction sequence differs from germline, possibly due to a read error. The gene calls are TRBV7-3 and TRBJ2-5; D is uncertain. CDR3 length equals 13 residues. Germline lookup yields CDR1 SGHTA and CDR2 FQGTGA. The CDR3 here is CASGLRRLETQYF. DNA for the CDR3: TGTGCCAGCGGCTTAAGGCGATTGGAGACCCAGTACTTC.

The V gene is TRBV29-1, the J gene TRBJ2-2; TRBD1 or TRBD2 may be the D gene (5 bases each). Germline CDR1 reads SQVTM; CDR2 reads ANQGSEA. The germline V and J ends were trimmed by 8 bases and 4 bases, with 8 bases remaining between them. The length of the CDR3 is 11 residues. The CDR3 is CSFGGTGELFF. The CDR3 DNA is TGCAGCTTTGGGGGCACCGGGGAGCTGTTTTTT.

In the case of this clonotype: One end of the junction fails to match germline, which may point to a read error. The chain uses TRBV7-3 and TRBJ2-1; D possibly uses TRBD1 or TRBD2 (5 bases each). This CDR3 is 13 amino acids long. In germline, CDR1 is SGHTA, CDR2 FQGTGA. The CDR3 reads CASSRDRSDEKFF. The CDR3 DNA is TGTGCCAGCAGCCGGGACCGATCGGATGAGAAGTTCTTC.

The CDR3 nucleotides read TGTGCCATCAGGAAGGAGGCTGAGCAGTTCTTC. This sequence encodes CAIRKEAEQFF. V is TRBV10-3 and J is TRBJ2-1; D perhaps matches TRBD2 (5 bases). Germline-derived CDR1 and CDR2 are ENHRY and SYGVKD. Trimming stripped 6 bases from V and 9 bases from J, with 9 bases between. The length of the CDR3 is 11 residues.

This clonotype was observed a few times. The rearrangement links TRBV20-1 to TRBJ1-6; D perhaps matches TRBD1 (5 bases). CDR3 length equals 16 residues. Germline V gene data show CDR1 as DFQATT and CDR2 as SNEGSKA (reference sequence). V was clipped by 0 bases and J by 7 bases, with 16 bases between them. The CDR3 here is CSARDPRRGGNSPLHF. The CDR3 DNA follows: TGCAGTGCTAGAGATCCTCGGCGGGGGGGAAATTCACCCCTCCACTTT.

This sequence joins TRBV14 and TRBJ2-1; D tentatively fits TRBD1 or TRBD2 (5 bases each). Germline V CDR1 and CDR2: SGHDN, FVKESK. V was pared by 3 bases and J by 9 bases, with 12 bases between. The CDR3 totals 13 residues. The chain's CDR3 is CASSHGVGPEQFF. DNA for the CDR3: TGTGCCAGCAGCCACGGGGTGGGACCTGAGCAGTTCTTC. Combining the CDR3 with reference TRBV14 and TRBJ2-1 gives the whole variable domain EAGVTQFPSHSVIEKGQTVTLRCDPISGHDNLYWYRRVMGKEIKFLLHFVKESKQDESGMPNNRFLAERTGGTYSTLKVQPAELEDSGVYFCASSHGVGPEQFFGPGTRLTVL.

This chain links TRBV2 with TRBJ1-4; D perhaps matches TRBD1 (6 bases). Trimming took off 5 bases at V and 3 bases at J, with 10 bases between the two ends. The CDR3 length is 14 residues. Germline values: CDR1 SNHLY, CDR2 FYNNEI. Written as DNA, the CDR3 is TGTGCCAGCAGTTCACAGGGCCCTAATGAAAAACTGTTTTTT. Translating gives CASSSQGPNEKLFF.

The CDR3 is CASTPIGEQETQYF. The CDR3 nucleotides read TGTGCCAGCACGCCGATAGGGGAGCAAGAGACCCAGTACTTC. The chain uses TRBV18 and TRBJ2-5; the D call may be TRBD1 or TRBD2 (5 bases each). Trimming stripped 8 bases from V and 2 bases from J, with 15 bases between. There are 14 residues in the CDR3. The germline V gene encodes CDR1 KGHSH and CDR2 LQKENI.

CDR3 nucleotide sequence: TGTGCCAGCAGAGAGACAGGGGAATACGAGCAGTACTTC. It specifies CASRETGEYEQYF. The chain couples TRBV6-2 or TRBV6-3 to TRBJ2-7; TRBD1 matches at 8 bases. V lost 6 bases and J lost 4; bases outside the gene matches: 5. The CDR3 loop spans 13 amino acids. Germline CDR1 MNHEY, CDR2 SVGEGT.

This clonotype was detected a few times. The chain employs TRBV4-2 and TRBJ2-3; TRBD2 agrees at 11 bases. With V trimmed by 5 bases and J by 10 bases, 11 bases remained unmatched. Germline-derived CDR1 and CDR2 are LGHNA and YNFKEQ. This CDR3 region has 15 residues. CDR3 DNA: TGTGCCAGCAGCGCGCGGCCTAGCGGGGGGAGTGCGCAGTATTTT. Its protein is CASSARPSGGSAQYF.

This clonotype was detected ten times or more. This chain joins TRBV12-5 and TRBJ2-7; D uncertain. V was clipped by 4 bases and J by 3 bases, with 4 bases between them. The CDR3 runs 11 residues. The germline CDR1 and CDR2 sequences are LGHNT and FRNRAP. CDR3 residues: CASGSNYEQYF. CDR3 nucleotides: TGTGCTAGTGGTTCGAACTACGAGCAGTACTTC. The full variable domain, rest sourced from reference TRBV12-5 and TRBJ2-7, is DARVTQTPRHKVTEMGQEVTMRCQPILGHNTVFWYRQTMMQGLELLAYFRNRAPLDDSGMPKDRFSAEMPDATLATLKIQPSEPRDSAVYFCASGSNYEQYFGPGTRLTVT.

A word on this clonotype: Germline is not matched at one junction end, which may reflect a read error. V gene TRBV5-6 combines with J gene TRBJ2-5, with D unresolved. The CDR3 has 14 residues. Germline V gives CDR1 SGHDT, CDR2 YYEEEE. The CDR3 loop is CASSLGVPQETRYF. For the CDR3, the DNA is TGTGCCAGCAGCTTGGGGGTACCCCAAGAGACCCGGTACTTC.